This TCR beta chain was sequenced in a study of blood T cell repertoires in COVID-19. Study context: The study drew acute and convalescent COVID-19 samples from the United States, Italy and Spain. Nucleic acid was either cDNA or gDNA, and it came from T cells, B-cell-depleted T cells, or PBMCs.

In the original analysis: It was from reference gene primer amplification that nucleated cell counts were estimated. Data came from immunoSEQ multiplex PCR; TCRdb stores just in-frame clones and leaves some out. From that table come the V and J calls and clone size; the DNA was used to work out D and trimming. The sample lists about 70,000 clones, more than 70% occurring once. V was cut by 1 base and J by 7 bases, with 14 bases left in between. Germline V lookup: CDR1 SGHDN, CDR2 FVKESK. This CDR3 spans 14 amino acids. The receptor was isolated from a woman in her sixties with acute or convalescent COVID-19. The sequencing sample was made of peripheral blood. The chain recombines TRBV14 with TRBJ2-7; D may be TRBD2 (5 bases). CDR3 residues: CASSQALVSGEQYF. CDR3 coding DNA: TGTGCCAGCAGCCAAGCGTTGGTGTCGGGGGAGCAGTACTTC.